Many counts were recorded for the clone carrying this T cell receptor (beta chain). The antigen is unknown. The read comes to an end 3 residues before the CDR3 does, leaving the germline J gene to fill in the end. The data were taken from a study of T cell clonality in common variable immunodeficiency. Notes on the study in general: CVID subjects showed higher TCRbeta clonality than healthy controls. Fewer TCRbeta clones were shared among CVID subjects than controls.

Per germline, CDR1 SSHAT and CDR2 FNYEAQ (reference sequence). Deletions cut 1 base from V and 0 bases from J, with 10 bases between. This CDR3 contains 15 residues. Generated by immunoSEQ multiplex PCR, the TCRdb table keeps only in-frame clones and is missing some. This record lists approximately 64,000 clones, none seen once only, and the top ten clones contain 1.7%. The sequence was collected from a person aged 18 to 75 in good health. V is TRBV7-7 and J is TRBJ2-7; tentative D call: TRBD1 (6 bases). The source material was peripheral blood mononuclear cells. CDR3 residues: CASSLGTGSSYEQYF. CDR3 DNA (partial): TGTGCCAGCAGCTTAGGAACAGGGAGCTCCTACGAG.